This T cell receptor beta chain is drawn from a study of blood T cell repertoires in COVID-19. Clones were sequenced by immunoSEQ multiplex PCR, and TCRdb holds only the in-frame ones, with some missing. The sample consists of about 460,000 clones, about 88% of them appearing once. The CDR3 is 15 amino acids. Trimming stripped 5 bases from V and 4 bases from J, with 20 bases between. Germline V gene data show CDR1 as SQVTM and CDR2 as ANQGSEA. This TCR was sampled from a woman aged 55 to 70 who had recovered from COVID-19. Sequenced: PBMCs or T cells enriched from blood (not recorded which). This chain uses TRBV29-1 with TRBJ1-2; D is unclear. CDR3 DNA: TGCAGCGTTACGGGGTCGGGGAAGAACGTCTATGGCTACACCTTC. Amino acid sequence: CSVTGSGKNVYGYTF.